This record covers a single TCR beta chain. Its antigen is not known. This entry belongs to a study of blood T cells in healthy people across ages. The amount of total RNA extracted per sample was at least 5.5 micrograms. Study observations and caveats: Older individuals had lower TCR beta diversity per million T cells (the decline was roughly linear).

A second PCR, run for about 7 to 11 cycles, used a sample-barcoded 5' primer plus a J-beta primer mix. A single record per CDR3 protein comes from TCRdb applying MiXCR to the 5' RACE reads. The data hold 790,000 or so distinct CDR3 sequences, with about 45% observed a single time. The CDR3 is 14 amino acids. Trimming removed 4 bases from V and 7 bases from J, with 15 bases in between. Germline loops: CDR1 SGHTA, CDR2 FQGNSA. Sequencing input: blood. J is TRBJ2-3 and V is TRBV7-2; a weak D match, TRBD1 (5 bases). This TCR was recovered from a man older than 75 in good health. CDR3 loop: CASSSASRGYTQYF. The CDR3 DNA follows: TGTGCCAGCAGCTCCGCGTCAAGGGGATATACGCAGTATTTT.